This is a list of T cell receptor beta chains from one sample in a study of T-cell memory formation after mild COVID-19. TCRdb fed the 5' RACE reads into MiXCR, producing one record per CDR3 protein. This repertoire shows 90,000 to 120,000 distinct CDR3 sequences, 13% to 15% found once; its top ten account for approximately 43%. The sequenced sample was PBMCs or a T cell subset sorted from them (not recorded which). These receptors were obtained from a man aged 18-30 years who had mild COVID-19 (a few samples of this study predate the infection). Cell type and time point are not known. CDR3s include the opening cysteine and the closing phenylalanine or tryptophan. The D gene is left open where the match is weak. Clone sizes are given selectively: once, few, many, or a class where the clone is expanded.

d_call j_call v_call clone_size cdr3_aa cdr3_nt
NA TRBJ2-7 TRBV19 NA CASSMVFDSSYEQYF TGTGCCAGTAGTATGGTCTTCGATTCATCCTACGAGCAGTACTTC
TRBD1 TRBJ1-3 TRBV2 few CASKTDRGRGNTIYF TGTGCCAGCAAGACAGACAGGGGACGAGGAAACACCATATATTTT
TRBD2 TRBJ2-1 TRBV12-5 few CASGLGGSNNEQFF TGTGCTAGTGGGCTCGGGGGGAGTAACAATGAGCAGTTCTTC
NA TRBJ2-3 TRBV2 few CASSDYIAGASTDTQYF TGTGCCAGCAGTGATTACATAGCCGGGGCCAGCACAGATACGCAGTATTTT
TRBD2 TRBJ2-1 TRBV29-1 NA CSVVAGSSYNEQFF TGCAGCGTCGTAGCGGGGAGCTCCTACAATGAGCAGTTCTTC
TRBD1 TRBJ2-2 TRBV12-5 few CASGSYQGAHGELFF TGTGCTAGTGGTTCCTATCAGGGGGCCCATGGGGAGCTGTTTTTT
NA TRBJ2-3 TRBV11-1 NA CASSLARGRDTQYF TGTGCCAGCAGCTTAGCGAGGGGTAGAGATACGCAGTATTTT
TRBD2 TRBJ2-1 TRBV4-1 NA CASSGRLAGGHEQFF TGCGCCAGCAGCGGACGACTAGCGGGGGGGCATGAGCAGTTCTTC
NA TRBJ2-4 TRBV13 few CASSLTENIQYF TGTGCCAGCAGCCTCACAGAAAACATTCAGTACTTC
NA TRBJ2-4 TRBV7-9 NA CASSLALGVQYF TGTGCCAGCAGCTTAGCGCTGGGGGTTCAGTACTTC
TRBD2 TRBJ2-2 TRBV9 few CASSVGAGRGTGELFF TGTGCCAGCAGCGTAGGAGCGGGGAGGGGCACCGGGGAGCTGTTTTTT
TRBD2 TRBJ2-7 TRBV7-6 few CASSPTGGDEQYF TGTGCCAGCAGCCCCACGGGGGGTGACGAGCAGTACTTC
NA TRBJ1-2 TRBV20-1 NA CSARMGYRDGYTF TGCAGTGCAAGGATGGGGTATCGTGATGGCTACACCTTC
TRBD2 TRBJ2-5 TRBV29-1 NA CSVEQLAGGQETQYF TGCAGCGTTGAACAACTAGCGGGGGGGCAAGAGACCCAGTACTTC
NA TRBJ1-1 TRBV19 few CASSNRTRVGSPEAFF TGTGCCAGTAGTAATCGGACGCGGGTAGGTAGTCCTGAAGCTTTCTTT